The 16 T cell receptor beta chains given below trace back to one sample, sequenced in a study of beta chain features in type 1 diabetes. Expressed TCRB transcripts were sequenced, since all the RNA that had been isolated was reverse transcribed. Sequencing used immunoSEQ multiplex PCR; TCRdb keeps in-frame clones, though not all of them. The sample yields roughly 230,000 clones, around 10% seen once. The sample comprised naive CD4+ T cells from blood. All receptors derive from a woman aged 18-29 years in good health.

The sample holds a few counts of this clone. The chain couples TRBV27 to TRBJ2-7; possible D gene TRBD2, 6 bases. V was pared by 4 bases and J by 0 bases, with 10 bases between. The CDR3 length is 14 residues. Germline assignment: CDR1 MNHEY and CDR2 SMNVEV (reference sequence). The CDR3 spells CASSSQTSSYEQYF. The CDR3 DNA follows: TGTGCCAGCAGTTCCCAGACTAGCTCCTACGAGCAGTACTTC.

This clone was detected only a few times. The gene calls are TRBV11-2 and TRBJ1-2; TRBD1 is a possible D gene (5 bases). The length of the CDR3 is 13 residues. Germline V gene lookup returns CDR1 SGHAT and CDR2 FQNNGV. The ends were cut back, 0 bases at V and 8 bases at J, with 10 bases in the middle. The CDR3: CASSLDQGLGYTF. The CDR3 DNA reads TGTGCCAGCAGCTTAGATCAGGGCTTGGGCTACACCTTC.

This clone was counted between two and nine times. The rearrangement links TRBV7-9 to TRBJ2-5; a possible D gene is TRBD1 (5 bases). The CDR3 is made up of 14 amino acids. CDR1 is SEHNR and CDR2 is FQNEAQ in the germline V gene (reference sequence). Trimming took off 0 bases at V and 5 bases at J, with 10 bases between the two ends. The chain's CDR3 is CASSLAGAPETQYF. The CDR3 region has the DNA TGTGCCAGCAGCTTAGCAGGGGCGCCGGAGACCCAGTACTTC.

The chain carries TRBV5-1 and TRBJ1-2; D not certain. The ends were cut back, 0 bases at V and 4 bases at J, with 7 bases in the middle. The length of the CDR3 is 13 residues. Per germline, CDR1 SGHRS and CDR2 YFSETQ. The CDR3 DNA reads as TGCGCCAGCAGCTTGGAAGGACTCTATGGCTACACCTTC. Its protein is CASSLEGLYGYTF.

This clone was counted between two and nine times. The chain carries TRBV2 and TRBJ1-2, with D possibly matching TRBD1 (6 bases). Germline-derived CDR1 and CDR2 are SNHLY and FYNNEI. The V end lost 5 bases, the J end lost 8 bases, and 24 bases lay between the germline ends. The CDR3 is 16 residues long. The CDR3 is CASSKSVQGSVGGYTF. Written as DNA, the CDR3 is TGTGCCAGCAGTAAAAGCGTCCAGGGGAGTGTTGGAGGCTACACCTTC.

The chain combines TRBV19 with TRBJ2-2; 8 bases line up with TRBD2. The V segment lost 7 bases and the J segment 5 bases; nucleotides outside the gene matches: 12. CDR1 is LNHDA, CDR2 SQIVND, per germline (reference sequence). The CDR3 is made up of 16 amino acids. The CDR3 loop is CASKAAREEGTGELFF. CDR3 nucleotides: TGTGCCAGTAAAGCAGCGCGGGAGGAAGGGACCGGGGAGCTGTTTTTT.

The sample holds a few counts of this clone. This chain joins TRBV30 and TRBJ2-7; a weak D match, TRBD2 (5 bases). Trimming removed 0 bases from V and 6 bases from J, with 15 bases in between. Germline V gene data show CDR1 as GTSNPN and CDR2 as SVGIG (reference sequence). The CDR3 runs to 14 residues. CDR3 DNA: TGTGCCTGGAGTGTAAGCGGAGGAGTGAGCGAGCAGTACTTC. Translated: CAWSVSGGVSEQYF.

This clone was seen only a few times. The J gene is TRBJ1-1, the V gene TRBV2; tentatively, D is TRBD1 (5 bases). Trimming stripped 3 bases from V and 0 bases from J, with 14 bases between. Looked up from germline, CDR1 is SNHLY and CDR2 is FYNNEI. The CDR3 contains 16 residues. CDR3 amino acids: CASSDRAGYMNTEAFF. The CDR3 DNA is TGTGCCAGCAGTGACAGGGCAGGGTACATGAACACTGAAGCTTTCTTT. Variable domain in full (rest from reference TRBV2 and TRBJ1-1): EPEVTQTPSHQVTQMGQEVILRCVPISNHLYFYWYRQILGQKVEFLVSFYNNEISEKSEIFDDQFSVERPDGSNFTLKIRSTKLEDSAMYFCASSDRAGYMNTEAFFGQGTRLTVV.

In this sample, this clone turned up a few times. The V gene is TRBV4-1, the J gene TRBJ2-3; 8 bases align to TRBD2. The CDR3 is made up of 17 amino acids. Unmatched junction bases numbered 9, after V lost 0 bases and J lost 4 bases. Germline values: CDR1 MGHRA, CDR2 YSYEKL. In DNA form, the CDR3 reads TGCGCCAGCAGCCAAGACTCGGGACTAGGGGGGGCAGATACGCAGTATTTT. Amino acids: CASSQDSGLGGADTQYF.

The V gene is TRBV11-2, the J gene TRBJ2-2; D is unclear. Germline CDR1 SGHAT, CDR2 FQNNGV. This CDR3 comprises 14 residues. Trimming removed 1 base at V and 6 bases at J, with 9 bases between. The CDR3 nucleotides are TGTGCCAGCAGCTTAGTATCAGGTCCCGGGGAGCTGTTTTTT. Translation gives CASSLVSGPGELFF.

This clone was seen only a few times. V and J are TRBV7-2 and TRBJ1-3; TRBD1 agrees at 9 bases. This CDR3 is 15 amino acids long. Trimming at V came to 6 bases and at J to 2 bases, leaving 5 bases not matched to a gene. Germline-derived CDR1 and CDR2 are SGHTA and FQGNSA. CDR3 coding DNA: TGTGCCAGCAGACGAAACAGGGGGCCTGGAAACACCATATATTTT. It yields the protein CASRRNRGPGNTIYF.

The V gene is TRBV6-6, the J gene TRBJ2-5; 10 bases are shared with TRBD1. This CDR3 has 11 residues. J gave up 13 bases and V 6 bases, and 5 bases lay outside the gene matches. Germline CDR1 is MNHNY and CDR2 is SVGAGI (reference sequence). The CDR3 sequence is CASSAGTGVYF. The CDR3 DNA sequence: TGTGCCAGCAGCGCCGGGACAGGGGTGTACTTC.

This clone was seen only a few times. The J gene is TRBJ1-2, the V gene TRBV7-8, with D hard to call. With 1 base removed from V and 0 bases from J, the gap between germline ends came to 12 bases. CDR1 and CDR2 (germline): SGHVS, FQNEAQ. The CDR3 covers 16 residues. The CDR3 nucleotides are TGTGCCAGCAGCTTAGGAGGGTTGGGGACTAACTATGGCTACACCTTC. This translates into CASSLGGLGTNYGYTF.

This clone has more than one count but fewer than ten. DNA of the CDR3: TGTGCCAGCAGCAACTCGCTCACAGGGAACACTGAAGCTTTCTTT. Translated: CASSNSLTGNTEAFF. The V and J genes are TRBV7-9 and TRBJ1-1; TRBD1 might be the D (5 bases). In germline, CDR1 is SEHNR, CDR2 FQNEAQ (reference sequence). CDR3 length equals 15 residues. The ends were cut back, 5 bases at V and 1 base at J, with 14 bases in the middle.

This CDR3 is CASSVAQDRYYSGANVLTF. The CDR3 region has the DNA TGTGCCAGCAGCGTCGCCCAGGACAGGTACTACTCTGGGGCCAACGTCCTGACTTTC. The chain combines TRBV9 with TRBJ2-6; 7 bases are a match to TRBD1. CDR3 length: 19 amino acids. Per the germline V gene, CDR1 is SGDLS and CDR2 is YYNGEE. The ends lost 2 bases at V and 0 bases at J; junction bases unmatched: 11.

This chain connects TRBV7-6 to TRBJ1-1; D perhaps matches TRBD1 (5 bases). The CDR3 loop spans 15 amino acids. In germline, CDR1 is SGHVS, CDR2 FNYEAQ. Trimming took off 5 bases at V and 6 bases at J, with 19 bases between the two ends. Here the CDR3 reads CASSDSGQGTAEAFF. The CDR3 bases are TGTGCCAGCAGCGATAGCGGCCAGGGAACGGCTGAAGCTTTCTTT.